The clone carrying this T cell receptor (beta chain) was observed a few times. What it binds is not known. Assay: immunoSEQ multiplex PCR; the TCRdb copy retains only in-frame clones and omits some. The table has about 140,000 clones, about 90% seen once; the top ten hold 5.5%. The source of the sample is a study of T cell responses to AZD1222 COVID-19 vaccine. Study-level points and caveats: Close to half of spike-specific TCRs reportedly recognize unmutated variant regions. It should be noted that donors were predominantly white British and more often female, and clonal diversity was possibly underestimated. No repertoire was sampled before or during the peak T cell response, only after it. Just a handful of people given AZD1222 tested seropositive at baseline.

The CDR3 is 16 residues long. CDR1 and CDR2 from the germline V gene are MGHRA and YSYEKL. V gave up 4 bases and J gave up 8 bases; unmatched junction bases: 8. This specimen was peripheral blood, taken on day 0 of AZD1222 vaccination. This chain connects TRBV4-1 to TRBJ1-4, with 12 bases lining up with TRBD1. The clonotype originates from an adult in good health. The CDR3: CASSLEGQGADEKLFF. CDR3 bases: TGCGCCAGCAGCCTAGAGGGACAGGGGGCTGACGAAAAACTGTTTTTT.